The 26 T cell receptor beta chains presented below share a single source sample, sequenced in a study of blood T cell repertoires in COVID-19. Profiling relied on immunoSEQ multiplex PCR, and the TCRdb table lists in-frame clones only, not all of them. This table holds some 130,000 clones, approximately 88% found once. Sequenced: peripheral blood. The receptors originated from a man aged 45-65 years with acute or convalescent COVID-19.

This clone turned up a few times. The rearrangement links TRBV10-3 to TRBJ1-1, with D tentatively TRBD1 (5 bases). CDR1 and CDR2 from the germline V gene are ENHRY and SYGVKD. The CDR3 has 15 amino acids. The ends were cut back, 7 bases at V and 1 base at J, with 16 bases in the middle. For the CDR3, the DNA is TGTGCCATCACCCCGGGGGAGTTACGGAACACTGAAGCTTTCTTT. This sequence encodes CAITPGELRNTEAFF.

V is TRBV7-9 and J is TRBJ2-1; 8 bases fit TRBD2. The CDR3 runs 16 residues. Germline CDR1 SEHNR, CDR2 FQNEAQ (reference sequence). The ends lost 4 bases at V and 6 bases at J; junction bases unmatched: 11. CDR3 coding DNA: TGTGCCAGCAGCTCTCGGACTAGCACTCAACGCAATGAGCAGTTCTTC. It yields the protein CASSSRTSTQRNEQFF. Together with reference TRBV7-9 and TRBJ2-1, the CDR3 gives the full variable domain: DTGVSQNPRHKITKRGQNVTFRCDPISEHNRLYWYRQTLGQGPEFLTYFQNEAQLEKSRLLSDRFSAERPKGSFSTLEIQRTEQGDSAMYLCASSSRTSTQRNEQFFGPGTRLTVL.

The chain recombines TRBV6-5 with TRBJ2-7, with TRBD2 matching 7 bases. Germline CDR1 MNHEY, CDR2 SVGAGI. The CDR3 contains 16 residues. V shed 0 bases and J 0 bases; nucleotides not matched to a gene: 5. The CDR3 DNA follows: TGTGCCAGCAGTTACTCGTATGCGGGAGTCTCCTACGAGCAGTACTTC. As protein: CASSYSYAGVSYEQYF.

The V call is TRBV2, the J call TRBJ1-2, with TRBD1 as a possible D gene (6 bases). Germline lookup yields CDR1 SNHLY and CDR2 FYNNEI. The ends were cut back, 8 bases at V and 4 bases at J, with 11 bases in the middle. The CDR3 covers 12 residues. DNA of the CDR3: TGTGCCAGCCAGCAGGGGACCTATGGCTACACCTTC. This codes for CASQQGTYGYTF.

The chain employs TRBV10-3 and TRBJ1-2; the match to TRBD1 covers 8 bases. Trimming at V came to 5 bases and at J to 3 bases, leaving 5 bases not matched to a gene. Germline V gives CDR1 ENHRY, CDR2 SYGVKD. This CDR3 comprises 14 residues. CDR3 nucleotide sequence: TGTGCCATCAGTATCAGGGGGCGCGACTATGGCTACACCTTC. Translated, it gives CAISIRGRDYGYTF.

The chain links TRBV2 to TRBJ2-7; TRBD1 is a possible D gene (6 bases). V was clipped by 6 bases and J by 3 bases, with 12 bases between them. Germline V gene data show CDR1 as SNHLY and CDR2 as FYNNEI. The CDR3 is 13 amino acids. This CDR3 reads CASRPDRIYEQYF. In DNA form, the CDR3 reads TGTGCCAGCAGACCAGACAGGATCTACGAGCAGTACTTC.

The chain carries TRBV4-2 and TRBJ2-7; D possibly corresponds to TRBD2 (7 bases). The CDR3 consists of 15 residues. The germline CDR1 and CDR2 sequences are LGHNA and YNFKEQ. Trimming took off 3 bases at V and 2 bases at J, with 14 bases between the two ends. The CDR3 coding sequence is TGTGCCAGCAGCCATGTGCTAGGGGGGGCCTACGAGCAGTACTTC. Translated, it gives CASSHVLGGAYEQYF.

This clone appeared a single time. The chain has TRBV10-2 and TRBJ1-1; D may be TRBD1 (5 bases). The CDR3 consists of 12 residues. Looked up from germline, CDR1 is WSHSY and CDR2 is SAAADI. Trimming cost V 5 bases and J 4 bases, with 8 bases left between them. The CDR3 DNA reads TGCGCCAGCAGTAGACAGAGCACTGAAGCTTTCTTT. This sequence encodes CASSRQSTEAFF.

This clone came up once. This sequence joins TRBV5-1 and TRBJ1-6; 8 bases are a match to TRBD1. Per the germline V gene, CDR1 is SGHRS and CDR2 is YFSETQ. The CDR3 is made up of 14 amino acids. Germline trimming cut 7 bases from V and 7 bases from J; bases unmatched to any gene: 7. CDR3 sequence: CASQGQGLNSPLHF. CDR3 in DNA: TGCGCCAGCCAAGGACAGGGCTTGAATTCACCCCTCCACTTT. Filled out from reference TRBV5-1 and TRBJ1-6, the complete variable domain reads KAGVTQTPRYLIKTRGQQVTLSCSPISGHRSVSWYQQTPGQGLQFLFEYFSETQRNKGNFPGRFSGRQFSNSRSEMNVSTLELGDSALYLCASQGQGLNSPLHFGNGTRLTVT.

The gene calls are TRBV5-8 and TRBJ1-1, with 7 nucleotides matching TRBD1. The V gene end was trimmed by 3 bases and the J gene end by 10 bases; junction bases not matched to a gene: 9. This CDR3 is 13 amino acids long. The germline CDR1 and CDR2 sequences are SGHTS and YDEGEE. The DNA of the CDR3 is TGTGCCAGCAGCTGGGACAGAACTTCGGGAGCTTTCTTT. This translates into CASSWDRTSGAFF.

V and J are TRBV14 and TRBJ2-3; 8 bases are shared with TRBD2. This CDR3 is built from 13 residues. Unmatched junction bases numbered 1, after V lost 4 bases and J lost 4 bases. Per the germline V gene, CDR1 is SGHDN and CDR2 is FVKESK. The CDR3: CASSLGLADTQYF. The CDR3 region has the DNA TGTGCCAGCAGCCTGGGACTAGCAGATACGCAGTATTTT.

A few counts support this clone. The chain links TRBV7-2 to TRBJ2-7, with TRBD1 identical over 11 bases. The trim removed 7 bases at V and 2 bases at J, leaving 4 bases unmatched. Germline values: CDR1 SGHTA, CDR2 FQGNSA. The CDR3 contains 14 residues. CDR3 residues: CASTPGQGAYEQYF. The CDR3 region has the DNA TGTGCCAGCACCCCGGGACAGGGGGCCTACGAGCAGTACTTC.

The V call is TRBV10-2, the J call TRBJ1-1; D is unclear. V was clipped by 6 bases and J by 0 bases, with 8 bases between them. CDR1 and CDR2 from the germline V gene are WSHSY and SAAADI. This CDR3 is built from 13 residues. The CDR3 sequence: CASRELMNTEAFF. In DNA, the CDR3 is TGCGCCAGCAGAGAACTGATGAACACTGAAGCTTTCTTT.

Points on this clone: This CDR3 is also generated by other DNA sequences in the sample. The chain has TRBV28 and TRBJ1-5; D gene ambiguous. This CDR3 is 12 amino acids long. V was clipped by 5 bases and J by 4 bases, with 6 bases between them. Germline CDR1 MDHEN, CDR2 SYDVKM. CDR3 protein: CASSLLNQPQHF. Here the CDR3 DNA reads TGTGCCAGCAGTCTCCTAAATCAGCCCCAGCATTTT.

The gene calls are TRBV29-1 and TRBJ1-2; 9 positions match TRBD1. The CDR3 is 13 amino acids. The germline gives CDR1 SQVTM, CDR2 ANQGSEA. The V gene end was trimmed by 3 bases and the J gene end by 4 bases; junction bases not matched to a gene: 3. CDR3 sequence: CSVEGQGGYGYTF. Here the CDR3 DNA reads TGCAGCGTTGAGGGACAGGGAGGCTATGGCTACACCTTC.

The genes are TRBV30 and TRBJ1-1, with no clear D. The germline V and J ends were trimmed by 4 bases and 3 bases, with 15 bases remaining between them. The germline CDR1 and CDR2 sequences are GTSNPN and SVGIG (reference sequence). The CDR3 is 14 amino acids. CDR3 residues: CAWTRLTFDTEAFF. CDR3 in DNA: TGTGCCTGGACCCGACTGACGTTTGACACTGAAGCTTTCTTT.

This chain connects TRBV28 to TRBJ1-5, with no clear D. V shed 5 bases and J shed 2 bases, with 16 bases lying between them. This CDR3 comprises 16 residues. In germline, CDR1 is MDHEN, CDR2 SYDVKM. CDR3 residues: CASSPTDLRGNQPQHF. CDR3 in DNA: TGTGCCAGCAGTCCGACGGACCTGAGGGGCAATCAGCCCCAGCATTTT. The entire variable domain, with the rest obtained from reference TRBV28 and TRBJ1-5, is as follows: DVKVTQSSRYLVKRTGEKVFLECVQDMDHENMFWYRQDPGLGLRLIYFSYDVKMKEKGDIPEGYSVSREKKERFSLILESASTNQTSMYLCASSPTDLRGNQPQHFGDGTRLSIL.

The chain is built from TRBV5-1 and TRBJ1-1; TRBD1 aligns across 8 bases. J lost 3 bases, V lost 4 bases, and 11 bases had no gene match. CDR1 and CDR2 (germline): SGHRS, YFSETQ. This CDR3 spans 16 amino acids. As DNA, the CDR3 is TGCGCCAGCAGCCCGACGGGGGGACAGGTCCACACTGAAGCTTTCTTT. This encodes CASSPTGGQVHTEAFF.

The rearrangement joins TRBV9 to TRBJ1-4; a weak D match, TRBD1 (6 bases). The CDR3 has 14 residues. CDR1 and CDR2 from the germline V gene are SGDLS and YYNGEE. Trimming removed 2 bases from V and 8 bases from J, with 13 bases in between. The CDR3 bases are TGTGCCAGCAGCGTCGGGACATGGGGAGAAAAACTGTTTTTT. It yields the protein CASSVGTWGEKLFF.

The chain joins TRBV5-1 to TRBJ2-1; 10 nucleotides match TRBD1. Unmatched junction bases numbered 5, after V lost 4 bases and J lost 4 bases. CDR3 length equals 15 residues. Germline V gives CDR1 SGHRS, CDR2 YFSETQ. CDR3 amino acids: CASSAWTGGYNEQFF. The CDR3 nucleotides read TGCGCCAGCAGCGCCTGGACAGGGGGGTACAATGAGCAGTTCTTC.

The chain joins TRBV5-1 to TRBJ2-3; 10 bases line up with TRBD2. CDR1 is SGHRS and CDR2 is YFSETQ in the germline V gene. The CDR3 spans 15 residues. V shed 3 bases and J 5 bases; nucleotides not matched to a gene: 6. CDR3 region: CASSSSSGSVDTQYF. CDR3 DNA sequence: TGCGCCAGCAGCTCCTCTAGCGGGAGTGTAGATACGCAGTATTTT.

V gene TRBV24-1 combines with J gene TRBJ2-3, with a tentative D call TRBD2 (6 bases). Germline values: CDR1 KGHDR, CDR2 SFDVKD. Trimming took off 1 base at V and 6 bases at J, with 13 bases between the two ends. This CDR3 is 15 amino acids long. CDR3 region: CATSDLLASKDTQYF. In nucleotides, the CDR3 is TGTGCCACCAGTGATTTACTAGCCTCCAAGGATACGCAGTATTTT.

The sample holds a few counts of this clone. The V gene is TRBV5-1, the J gene TRBJ2-1; 12 bases align to TRBD2. The CDR3 sequence is 15 residues long. The germline gives CDR1 SGHRS, CDR2 YFSETQ. With V trimmed by 7 bases and J by 4 bases, 6 bases remained unmatched. The chain's CDR3 is CASATSGGVYNEQFF. The CDR3 coding sequence is TGCGCCAGCGCGACTAGCGGGGGAGTTTACAATGAGCAGTTCTTC.

V gene TRBV28 combines with J gene TRBJ1-5; D is ambiguous. Germline V gives CDR1 MDHEN, CDR2 SYDVKM. The CDR3 covers 12 residues. V dropped 6 bases and J dropped 7 bases, with 10 bases sitting between them. CDR3: CASSPLAQPQHF. CDR3 coding DNA: TGTGCCAGCAGCCCCCTAGCCCAGCCCCAGCATTTT.

Regarding this clone: This CDR3 is also generated by other DNA sequences in the sample. The genes are TRBV5-1 and TRBJ2-3, with 10 bases that match TRBD2. The J segment lost 5 bases and the V segment lost 3 bases, leaving 3 bases of the junction unmatched. Germline V gene data show CDR1 as SGHRS and CDR2 as YFSETQ. There are 14 residues in the CDR3. The CDR3 here is CASSSSGGGDTQYF. The CDR3 DNA is TGCGCCAGCAGCTCTAGCGGGGGAGGAGATACGCAGTATTTT.

The genes are TRBV3-1 (or the pseudogene TRBV3-2) and TRBJ2-7; the D is unclear. Germline V gene data show CDR1 as LGHDT and CDR2 as YNNKEL (reference sequence). The CDR3 spans 15 residues. The V end was cut by 0 bases, the J end by 0 bases, with 9 bases between. The CDR3 DNA is TGTGCCAGCAGCCAAGATCAGGTTTCCTCCTACGAGCAGTACTTC. Its protein is CASSQDQVSSYEQYF.